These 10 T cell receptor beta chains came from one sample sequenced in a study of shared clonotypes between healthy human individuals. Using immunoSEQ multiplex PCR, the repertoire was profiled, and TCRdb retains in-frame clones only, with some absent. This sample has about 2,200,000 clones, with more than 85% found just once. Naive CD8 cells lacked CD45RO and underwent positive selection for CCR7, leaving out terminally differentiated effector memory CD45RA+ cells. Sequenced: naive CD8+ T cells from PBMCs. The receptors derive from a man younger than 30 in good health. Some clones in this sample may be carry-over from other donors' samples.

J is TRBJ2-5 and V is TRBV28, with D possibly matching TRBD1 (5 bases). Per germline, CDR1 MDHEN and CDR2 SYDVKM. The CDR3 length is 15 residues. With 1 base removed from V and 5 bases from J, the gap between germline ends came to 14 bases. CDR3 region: CASSLSATVLETQYF. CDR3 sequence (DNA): TGTGCCAGCAGTTTATCGGCGACAGTGTTGGAGACCCAGTACTTC.

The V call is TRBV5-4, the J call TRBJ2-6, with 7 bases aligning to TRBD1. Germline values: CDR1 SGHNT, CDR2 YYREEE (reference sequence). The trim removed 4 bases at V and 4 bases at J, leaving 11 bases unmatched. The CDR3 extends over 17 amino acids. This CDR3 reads CASSIRDSLTGANVLTF. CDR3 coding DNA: TGTGCCAGCAGCATAAGGGACAGCCTGACGGGGGCCAACGTCCTGACTTTC.

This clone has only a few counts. CDR3 DNA sequence: TGTGCCAGCAGTTTACCGGTCTATCAGCCCCAGCATTTT. It translates to CASSLPVYQPQHF. The chain carries TRBV28 and TRBJ1-5; no reliable D call. In germline, CDR1 is MDHEN, CDR2 SYDVKM. This CDR3 has 13 residues. V gave up 2 bases and J gave up 5 bases, with 7 bases separating them.

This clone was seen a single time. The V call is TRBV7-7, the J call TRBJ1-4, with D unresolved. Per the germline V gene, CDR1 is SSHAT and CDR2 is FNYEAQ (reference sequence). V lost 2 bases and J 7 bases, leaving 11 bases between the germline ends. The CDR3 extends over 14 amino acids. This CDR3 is CASSLSSGFEKLFF. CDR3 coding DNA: TGTGCCAGCAGCTTAAGCTCAGGCTTTGAAAAACTGTTTTTT.

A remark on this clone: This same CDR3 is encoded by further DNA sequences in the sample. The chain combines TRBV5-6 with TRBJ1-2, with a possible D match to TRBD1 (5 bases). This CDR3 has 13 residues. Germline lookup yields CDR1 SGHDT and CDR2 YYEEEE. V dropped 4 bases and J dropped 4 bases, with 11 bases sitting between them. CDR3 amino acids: CASSLGTGYGYTF. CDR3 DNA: TGTGCCAGCAGCCTCGGGACGGGCTATGGCTACACCTTC.

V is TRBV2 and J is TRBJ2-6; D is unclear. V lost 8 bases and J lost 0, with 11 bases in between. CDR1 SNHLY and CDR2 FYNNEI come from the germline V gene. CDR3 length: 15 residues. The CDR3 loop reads CASDDGPSGANVLTF. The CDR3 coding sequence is TGTGCCAGCGATGACGGGCCCTCTGGGGCCAACGTCCTGACTTTC. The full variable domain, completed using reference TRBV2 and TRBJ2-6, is EPEVTQTPSHQVTQMGQEVILRCVPISNHLYFYWYRQILGQKVEFLVSFYNNEISEKSEIFDDQFSVERPDGSNFTLKIRSTKLEDSAMYFCASDDGPSGANVLTFGAGSRLTVL.

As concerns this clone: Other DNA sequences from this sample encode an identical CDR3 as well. The CDR3 sequence is CASSLAGLAHEQYF. DNA of the CDR3: TGTGCCAGCAGCTTAGCGGGACTAGCGCACGAGCAGTACTTC. V is TRBV7-9 and J is TRBJ2-7; TRBD2 matches at 10 bases. Germline CDR1 SEHNR, CDR2 FQNEAQ (reference sequence). The junction had 1 base not matched to a gene; V was cut back by 0 bases and J by 5 bases. The CDR3 runs 14 residues.

CDR3 protein: CASSPGPSRGEKLFF. CDR3 nucleotide sequence: TGTGCCAGCAGCCCCGGTCCTTCCCGGGGTGAAAAACTGTTTTTT. This chain links TRBV5-4 with TRBJ1-4; D not certain. The germline CDR1 and CDR2 sequences are SGHNT and YYREEE (reference sequence). The CDR3 length is 15 residues. V gave up 4 bases and J gave up 7 bases, with 17 bases separating them.

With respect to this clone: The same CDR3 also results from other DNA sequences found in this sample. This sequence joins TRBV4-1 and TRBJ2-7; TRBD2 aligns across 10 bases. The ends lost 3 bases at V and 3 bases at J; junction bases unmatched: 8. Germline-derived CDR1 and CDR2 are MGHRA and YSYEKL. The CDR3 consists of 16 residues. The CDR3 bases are TGCGCCAGCAGCCAGGGAGTAGCGGGAGGATTCTACGAGCAGTACTTC. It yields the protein CASSQGVAGGFYEQYF.

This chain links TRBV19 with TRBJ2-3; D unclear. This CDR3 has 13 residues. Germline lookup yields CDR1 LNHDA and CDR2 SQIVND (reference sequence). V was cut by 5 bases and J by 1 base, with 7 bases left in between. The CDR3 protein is CASSADRTDTQYF. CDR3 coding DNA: TGTGCCAGTAGTGCCGACCGCACAGATACGCAGTATTTT.